This T cell receptor (beta chain) came from a study of T cells after posttransplantation cyclophosphamide. Broader study findings: Later post-transplant blood repertoires were often dominated by donor CD8+ memory clones.

Germline-derived CDR1 and CDR2 are GTSNPN and SVGIG (reference sequence). The CDR3 is 14 amino acids. V was pared by 0 bases and J by 5 bases, with 13 bases between. In regard to this clone: What it recognizes is unknown.

TCRdb's copy holds only in-frame clones and misses some; the assay was immunoSEQ multiplex PCR. The data contain around 23,000 clones, around 98% of them singletons. Sequences were obtained from naive CD8+ T cells sorted from PBMCs. The receptor was derived from a man in his forties in good health, CMV-negative, and a related stem cell transplant donor. The chain couples TRBV30 to TRBJ2-5; possible D gene TRBD2, 6 bases. The CDR3 sequence: CAWSVPGGLETQYF. The CDR3 DNA sequence: TGTGCCTGGAGTGTCCCCGGAGGGTTGGAGACCCAGTACTTC.